This T cell receptor beta chain derives from a study of blood T cell repertoires in COVID-19. Study overall: Samples taken during acute and convalescent COVID-19 were collected in the United States, Italy and Spain.

In assigning cohorts, the study relied on participant-reported clinical history. V lost 5 bases, J lost 8 bases, and 7 bases stayed unmatched. The germline V gene has CDR1 MNHEY and CDR2 SVGEGT. The CDR3 length is 15 residues. The repertoire was sequenced with immunoSEQ multiplex PCR; TCRdb's copy has only in-frame clones and lacks some. Here the sample spans about 120,000 clones, 80% to 85% being singletons. Specimen: PBMCs or T cells enriched from blood (not recorded which). The TCR sequence derives from a woman in her twenties or thirties who had recovered from COVID-19. The J gene is TRBJ2-1, the V gene TRBV6-2 or TRBV6-3; 12 positions agree with TRBD2. The CDR3 coding sequence is TGTGCCAGCAGTCACGGACTAGCGGGATTCTATGAGCAGTTCTTC. Its translation: CASSHGLAGFYEQFF.